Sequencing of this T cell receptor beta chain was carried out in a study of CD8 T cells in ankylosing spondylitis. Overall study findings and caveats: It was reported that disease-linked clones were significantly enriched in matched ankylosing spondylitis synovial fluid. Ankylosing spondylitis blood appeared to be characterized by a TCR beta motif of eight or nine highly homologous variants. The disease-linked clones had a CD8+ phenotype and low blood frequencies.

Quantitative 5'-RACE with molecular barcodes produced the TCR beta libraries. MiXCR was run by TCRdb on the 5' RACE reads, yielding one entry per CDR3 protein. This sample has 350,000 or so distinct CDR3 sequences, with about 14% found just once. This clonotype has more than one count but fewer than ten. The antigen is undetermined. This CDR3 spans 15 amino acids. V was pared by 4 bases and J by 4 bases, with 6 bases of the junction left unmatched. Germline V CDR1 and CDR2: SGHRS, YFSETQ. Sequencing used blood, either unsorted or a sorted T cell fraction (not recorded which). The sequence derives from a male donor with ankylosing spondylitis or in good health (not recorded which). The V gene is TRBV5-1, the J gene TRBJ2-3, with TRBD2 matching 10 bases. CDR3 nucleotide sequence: TGCGCCAGCAGCGTTAGCGGGGGGCCCTCAGATACGCAGTATTTT. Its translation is CASSVSGGPSDTQYF.